This TCR beta chain was captured in a study of cytotoxic CD8 clonotypes in ibrutinib-treated CLL. Study background: Samples had a mean of approximately 240,000 productive templates and approximately 90,000 productive rearrangements.

Trimming left V 0 bases short and J 0 bases short, with 18 bases between. The CDR3 totals 18 residues. Germline V gene lookup returns CDR1 LNHNV and CDR2 YYDKDF (reference sequence). This table comes from immunoSEQ multiplex PCR, and its TCRdb copy is limited to in-frame clones, with some not included. Seen here are approximately 15,000 clones, about 80% observed once, and the top ten hold 15% to 20%. This receptor was identified in a human donor with chronic lymphocytic leukemia. V is TRBV15 and J is TRBJ2-7, with D unclear. The material was PBMCs, obtained before ibrutinib treatment. In nucleotides, the CDR3 is TGTGCCACCAGCAGAGATCGGTGGGAACAGCTAGACTCCTACGAGCAGTACTTC. Translating it yields CATSRDRWEQLDSYEQYF.